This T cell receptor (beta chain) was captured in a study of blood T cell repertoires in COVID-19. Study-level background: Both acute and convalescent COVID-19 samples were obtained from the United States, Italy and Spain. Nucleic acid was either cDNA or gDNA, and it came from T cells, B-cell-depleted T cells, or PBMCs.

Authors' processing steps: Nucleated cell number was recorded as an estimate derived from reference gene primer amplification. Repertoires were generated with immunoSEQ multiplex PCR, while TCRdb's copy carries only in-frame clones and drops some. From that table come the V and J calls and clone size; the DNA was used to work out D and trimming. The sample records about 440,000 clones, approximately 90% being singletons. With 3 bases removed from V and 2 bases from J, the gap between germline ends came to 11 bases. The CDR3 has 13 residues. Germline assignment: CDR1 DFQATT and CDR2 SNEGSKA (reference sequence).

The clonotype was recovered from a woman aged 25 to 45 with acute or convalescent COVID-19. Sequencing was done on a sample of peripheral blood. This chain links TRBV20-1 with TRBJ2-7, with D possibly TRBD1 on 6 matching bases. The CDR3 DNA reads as TGCAGTGCTAGTTTGGACAGACCCTACGAGCAGTACTTC. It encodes CSASLDRPYEQYF.